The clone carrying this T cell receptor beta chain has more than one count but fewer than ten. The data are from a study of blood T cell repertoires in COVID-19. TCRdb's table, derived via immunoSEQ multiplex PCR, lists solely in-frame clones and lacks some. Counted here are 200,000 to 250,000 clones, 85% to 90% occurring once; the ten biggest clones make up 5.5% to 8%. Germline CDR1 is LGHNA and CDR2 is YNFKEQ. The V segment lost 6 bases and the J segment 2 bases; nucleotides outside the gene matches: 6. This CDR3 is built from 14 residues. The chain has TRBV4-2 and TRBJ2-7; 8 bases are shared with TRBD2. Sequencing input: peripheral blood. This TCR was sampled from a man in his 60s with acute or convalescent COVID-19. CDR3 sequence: CASSPSGSPYEQYF. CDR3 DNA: TGTGCCAGCAGTCCTAGCGGGTCACCCTACGAGCAGTACTTC.